This paragraph covers one T cell receptor (beta chain) sequence. No antigen is known for it. Some clones are missing from TCRdb's copy, which holds only in-frame ones; the method was immunoSEQ multiplex PCR. The sample consists of over 200,000 clones, around 90% of them appearing once. This sample was included in a study of cytomegalovirus exposure and HLA in healthy donors. Study-level points and caveats: There were three CMV-associated chains whose specificity for CMV antigens was confirmed in vitro.

The sample consisted of PBMCs. The TCR sequence derives from a young woman in good health and CMV-seropositive.

The CDR3 DNA is TGTGCCAGTAGTCGCGCCGGGGGGGGCGCATACGAGCAGTACTTC. It yields the protein CASSRAGGGAYEQYF. The chain joins TRBV19 to TRBJ2-7; 8 nucleotides match TRBD2. Germline V lookup: CDR1 LNHDA, CDR2 SQIVND (reference sequence). Losses at the gene ends were 5 bases for V and 4 bases for J; bases not matched to a gene: 10. This CDR3 comprises 15 residues.